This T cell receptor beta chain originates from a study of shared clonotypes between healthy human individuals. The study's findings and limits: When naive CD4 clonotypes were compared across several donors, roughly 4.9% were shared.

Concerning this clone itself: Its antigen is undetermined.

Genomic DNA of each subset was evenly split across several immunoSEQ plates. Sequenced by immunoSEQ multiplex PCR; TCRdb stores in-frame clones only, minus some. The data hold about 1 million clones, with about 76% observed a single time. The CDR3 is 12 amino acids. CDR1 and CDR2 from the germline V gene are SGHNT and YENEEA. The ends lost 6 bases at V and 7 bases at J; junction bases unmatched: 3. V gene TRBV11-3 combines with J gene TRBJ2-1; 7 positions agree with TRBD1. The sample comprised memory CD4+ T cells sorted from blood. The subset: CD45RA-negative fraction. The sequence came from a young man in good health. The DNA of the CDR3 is TGTGCCAGCAGTCAACAGGGGAATGAGCAGTTCTTC. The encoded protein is CASSQQGNEQFF.